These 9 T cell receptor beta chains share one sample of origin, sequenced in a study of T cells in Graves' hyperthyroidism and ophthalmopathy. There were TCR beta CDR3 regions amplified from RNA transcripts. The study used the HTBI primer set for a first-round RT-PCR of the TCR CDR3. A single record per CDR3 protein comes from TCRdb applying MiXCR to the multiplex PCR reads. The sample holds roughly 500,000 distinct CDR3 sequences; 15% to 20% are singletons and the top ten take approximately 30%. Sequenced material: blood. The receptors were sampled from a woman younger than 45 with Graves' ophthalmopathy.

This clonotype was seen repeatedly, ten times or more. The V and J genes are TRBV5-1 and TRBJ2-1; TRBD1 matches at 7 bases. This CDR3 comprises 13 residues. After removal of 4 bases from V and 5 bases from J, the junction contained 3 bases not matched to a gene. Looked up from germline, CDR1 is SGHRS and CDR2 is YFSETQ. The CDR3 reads CASSPGQHNEQFF. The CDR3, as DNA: TGCGCCAGCAGCCCGGGACAGCACAATGAGCAGTTCTTC.

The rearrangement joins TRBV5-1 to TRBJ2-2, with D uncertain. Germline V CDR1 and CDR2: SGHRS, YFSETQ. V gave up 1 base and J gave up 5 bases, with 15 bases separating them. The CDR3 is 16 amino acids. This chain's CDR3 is CASSLWEPRNTGELFF. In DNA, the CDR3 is TGCGCCAGCAGCTTGTGGGAACCACGAAATACCGGGGAGCTGTTTTTT.

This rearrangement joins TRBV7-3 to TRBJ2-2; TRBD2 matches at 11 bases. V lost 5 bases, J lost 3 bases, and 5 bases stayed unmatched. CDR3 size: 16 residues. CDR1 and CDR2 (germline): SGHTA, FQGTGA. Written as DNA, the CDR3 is TGTGCCAGCAGCCCGGGACTAGCGGTCGACACCGGGGAGCTGTTTTTT. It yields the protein CASSPGLAVDTGELFF. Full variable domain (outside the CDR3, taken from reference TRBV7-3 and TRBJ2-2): GAGVSQTPSNKVTEKGKYVELRCDPISGHTALYWYRQSLGQGPEFLIYFQGTGAADDSGLPNDRFFAVRPEGSVSTLKIQRTERGDSAVYLCASSPGLAVDTGELFFGEGSRLTVL.

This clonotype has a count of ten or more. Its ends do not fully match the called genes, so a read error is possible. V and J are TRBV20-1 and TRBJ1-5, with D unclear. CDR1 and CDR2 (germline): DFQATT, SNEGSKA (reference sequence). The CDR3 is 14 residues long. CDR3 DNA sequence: TGCAGCGCTAGAGTCGGAGGGAGCAATCAGCCCCAGCATTTT. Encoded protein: CSARVGGSNQPQHF.

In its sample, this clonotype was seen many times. In DNA, the CDR3 is TGTGCCAGCAGACCCGGGACTAGCCTAGAGACCCAGTACTTC. Its protein is CASRPGTSLETQYF. J is TRBJ2-5 and V is TRBV12-3 or TRBV12-4, with 9 bases that match TRBD2. The V segment lost 6 bases and the J segment 4 bases; nucleotides outside the gene matches: 6. The CDR3 totals 14 residues.

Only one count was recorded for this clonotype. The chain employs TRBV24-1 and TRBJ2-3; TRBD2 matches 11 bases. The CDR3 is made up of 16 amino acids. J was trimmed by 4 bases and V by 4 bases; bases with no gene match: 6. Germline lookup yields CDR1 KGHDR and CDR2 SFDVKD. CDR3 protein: CATSEHTSGRADTQYF. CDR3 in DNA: TGTGCCACCAGTGAACACACTAGCGGGAGAGCAGATACGCAGTATTTT.

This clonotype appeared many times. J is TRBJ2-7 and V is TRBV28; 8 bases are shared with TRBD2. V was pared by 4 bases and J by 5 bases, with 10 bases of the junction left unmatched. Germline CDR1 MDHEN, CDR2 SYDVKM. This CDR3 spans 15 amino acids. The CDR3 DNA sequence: TGTGCCAGCAGTTCGACATTGGGACTAGGTAACGAGCAGTACTTC. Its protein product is CASSSTLGLGNEQYF.

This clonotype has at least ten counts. The CDR3 region is CAVSEPSSGNTIYF. CDR3 DNA sequence: TGTGCCGTCAGTGAGCCGAGCTCTGGAAACACCATATATTTT. The chain carries TRBV28 and TRBJ1-3; D remains ambiguous. Germline V gene data show CDR1 as MDHEN and CDR2 as SYDVKM. The CDR3 runs 14 residues. The V end was cut by 11 bases, the J end by 0 bases, with 14 bases between.

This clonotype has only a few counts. CDR3 sequence reads: CASRPGQLNTGELFF. CDR3 nucleotide sequence: TGTGCCAGCAGGCCAGGACAGCTAAACACCGGGGAGCTGTTTTTT. This chain uses TRBV2 with TRBJ2-2; D might be TRBD1 (6 bases). Germline assignment: CDR1 SNHLY and CDR2 FYNNEI. The CDR3 has 15 amino acids. V was shortened by 6 bases and J by 2 bases, with 13 bases between the two germline ends.